This entry concerns a single T cell receptor (beta chain). Its antigen is currently unknown. The data were obtained in a study of long-term antiretroviral therapy in people with HIV. On the study more broadly: When the earliest samples were collected, ART was typically delayed until CD4 counts fell.

Overall study findings and caveats: Relative to control repertoires, HIV repertoires exhibited narrower CDR3 length ranges.

This was the immunoSEQ v3.0 assay at survey level. For every sample, sequencing targeted roughly 35,000-50,000 T-cell genomes. TCRdb's copy holds only in-frame clones and misses some; the assay was immunoSEQ multiplex PCR. This table has about 36,000 clones, 75% to 85% appearing once. V lost 4 bases and J lost 6; bases outside the gene matches: 8. This CDR3 has 14 residues. In germline, CDR1 is MDHEN, CDR2 SYDVKM. Every one of the donors gave at least one pre-ART PBMC sample and at least two post-ART PBMC samples. The starting material was unsorted PBMCs, obtained 3.4 years after starting antiretroviral therapy. The origin of this receptor is a man aged 25 to 40 with HIV. The chain links TRBV28 to TRBJ2-7, with 8 bases matching TRBD1. The CDR3 here is CASSYWDRSLEQYF. The CDR3 DNA is TGTGCCAGCAGTTATTGGGACAGGAGTCTCGAGCAGTACTTC.